This T cell receptor (beta chain) was profiled in a study of blood T cell repertoires in COVID-19 (dated by TCRdb to the early 2020s). Notes on the research overall: Samples covering the acute and convalescent phases of COVID-19 were provided by collaborators in the United States, Italy and Spain. The sample metadata nearly always contained a de-identified subject ID, COVID-19 status, age in years and sex. Where available, HLA class I and class II types were taken from metadata supplied by the sample provider and were not determined by assay-based typing. The repertoires were released in a freely available public database meant as a resource for research on the immune response to SARS-CoV-2. The samples were drawn from two sources: the first 160 participants of the ongoing ImmuneRACE study, and 1,254 subjects contributed by 6 global collaborators. Deeply sampled blood TCRbeta repertoires from subjects exposed to, actively infected with, or recovered from COVID-19 were included in the dataset. The material from the prospective study consisted of cDNA or gDNA derived from T cells, B-cell-depleted T cells, or PBMCs.

The immunoSEQ Assay, a bias-controlled multiplex PCR, was used to amplify TCRbeta CDR3 regions from genomic DNA. In the paper's pipeline: Within the assay, amplification of reference gene primers was used to estimate how many nucleated cells each sample contained. Sequence reads were collapsed and filtered to measure the absolute abundance of every unique TCRbeta CDR3 rearrangement. For each sample, productive Simpson clonality was calculated as the square root of Simpson's diversity index over productive rearrangements. TCRdb obtained this table from immuneACCESS and retained in-frame rearrangements with V and J assigned. These tables miss some clones; where compared with another copy, unresolved V genes account for less than half of the shortfall, and the remainder is unexplained. V, J and clone size reflect that table, while D and trimming were determined from the DNA. The sample table shows more than 75,000 clones, and 89% are seen once. More than 2% of the sample comes from the top ten.

About this clone: Its antigen remains undetermined. No quality values exist for individual bases; no much larger clone is one base distant.

V gives up 0 bases and J gives up 5 bases, and the segment between their germline ends measures 10 bases. The CDR3 numbers 15 residues from cysteine through phenylalanine. Of the read, only the CDR3 DNA is kept; its 45 bases are in frame from base 1. CDR1 and CDR2, per the germline V gene (reference sequence), are LGHDT and YNNKEL. Collaborating institutions collected whole blood in K2EDTA tubes following their own protocols. Collaborator samples were shipped for TCRbeta analysis as frozen whole blood, isolated PBMCs, or DNA extracted from either sample type. On the study overall, not on this receptor specifically: The quantity of clinical and demographic metadata differed by source and by participant and was supplied without curation.

The TCR comes from a man in his fifties or sixties with acute or convalescent COVID-19. Sequenced material: peripheral blood. In this chain, TRBV3-1 (or the pseudogene TRBV3-2) is recombined with TRBJ2-2; 6 matching bases give a weak D call of TRBD2. The CDR3 reads as follows: CASSQDGGWTGELFF. The nucleotide sequence is given as TGTGCCAGCAGCCAAGATGGAGGGTGGACCGGGGAGCTGTTTTTT.